These T cell receptor beta chains were read from a single sample in a study of response to subunit inactivated influenza vaccine. TCRdb re-called the RT-PCR reads with MiXCR, one entry per CDR3 protein. Counted here are around 520,000 distinct CDR3 sequences, roughly 12% occurring once; the ten biggest clones make up about a tenth. The sample consisted of PBMCs from blood, taken on the day of vaccination. These receptors were obtained from a man between 45 and 60 years old who received an inactivated influenza vaccine. Each CDR3 is given with its conserved first and last residue. Each record gives: V gene, J gene, CDR3 protein.

TRBV20-1	TRBJ2-2	CSAIGVGGELFF
TRBV7-2	TRBJ2-7	CASSLWGRGSSYEQYF
TRBV28	TRBJ2-1	CASSLDRGAPHEQFF
TRBV20-1	TRBJ2-1	CSARGGMAGARNEQFF
TRBV12-3/TRBV12-4	TRBJ1-2	CASSRKVNYGYTF
TRBV27	TRBJ2-2	CASSLSPPHGPGELFF
TRBV12-3/TRBV12-4	TRBJ2-3	CASSLQATPDTQYF
TRBV11-2	TRBJ2-1	CASSKTSGRSYNEQFF
TRBV5-1	TRBJ2-1	CASSLAQGGNEQFF
TRBV24-1	TRBJ2-1	CATSDFRGSLSSYNEQFF
TRBV10-3	TRBJ1-1	CAISGSPGDTEAFF
TRBV12-3/TRBV12-4	TRBJ2-3	CASSLRGPGDTQYF
TRBV6-7	TRBJ2-2	CASSLLAGGNTGELFF
TRBV27	TRBJ2-3	CASSTTRQDRTQYF
TRBV30	TRBJ2-3	CAWSTDRVGRGTQYF
TRBV30	TRBJ1-1	CAWSITLSTEAFF
TRBV12-3/TRBV12-4	TRBJ2-5	CASRSTGGFETQYF
TRBV12-3/TRBV12-4	TRBJ1-1	CASSSYRGVAFF
TRBV7-2	TRBJ2-5	CASSFNRGGGETQYF
TRBV18	TRBJ1-4	CASSPPGEKLFF
TRBV6-1	TRBJ2-7	CASNGGQGGYEQYF
TRBV5-6	TRBJ1-6	CASSLRLSGSSSNNSPLHF
TRBV20-1	TRBJ2-3	CSAAFPAGSIHTDTQYF
TRBV15	TRBJ2-5	CATSRAPLGETQYF
TRBV20-1	TRBJ2-1	CSARGSYNEQFF
TRBV12-3/TRBV12-4	TRBJ2-7	CASSSPGQGFNEQYF
TRBV4-1	TRBJ2-3	CASSLRDRTFQVGQYF
TRBV9	TRBJ2-3	CASGHKASTDTQYF
TRBV12-3/TRBV12-4	TRBJ2-2	CASRRGGANTGELFF
TRBV10-3	TRBJ2-7	CAISEKGNSYEQYF
TRBV5-1	TRBJ2-5	CASSLGAGLEETQYF
TRBV12-3/TRBV12-4	TRBJ1-6	CASSLAGQLSPLHF
TRBV2	TRBJ1-2	CASSEAAGHGYTF
TRBV21-1	TRBJ1-6	CASSKGKRGQARGSYNSPLHF
TRBV27	TRBJ2-7	CASSIGRVHEQYF
TRBV20-1	TRBJ2-7	CSARKGDYEQYF
TRBV7-2	TRBJ2-1	CASSPRTRGDEQFF